What follows are 30 T cell receptor beta chains derived from one specimen sequenced in a study of blood T cell repertoires in COVID-19. TCRdb's copy holds only in-frame clones and misses some; the assay was immunoSEQ multiplex PCR. The sample yields a few hundred thousand clones, 85% to 90% seen once. Sequencing used PBMCs or T cells enriched from blood (not recorded which). The receptors stem from a woman aged 60-70 years in a cohort exposed to, infected with or recovered from COVID-19 (not recorded which).

The chain joins TRBV28 to TRBJ1-4; weak D call: TRBD1 (6 bases). This CDR3 comprises 16 residues. V lost 4 bases to trimming and J lost 5 bases, with 17 bases between them. Germline V gene sequence: CDR1 MDHEN, CDR2 SYDVKM. The CDR3 DNA sequence: TGTGCCAGCAGTTCTATGGGGGCTCAGGAGAATGAAAAACTGTTTTTT. Amino acid sequence: CASSSMGAQENEKLFF.

The rearrangement links TRBV6-5 to TRBJ1-6; tentative D call: TRBD1 (5 bases). The CDR3 has 15 residues. Per the germline V gene, CDR1 is MNHEY and CDR2 is SVGAGI. Trimming left V 2 bases short and J 6 bases short, with 11 bases between. The CDR3 nucleotides are TGTGCCAGCAGTTACGATGGGGCCCGTAATTCACCCCTCCACTTT. Encoded protein: CASSYDGARNSPLHF.

The CDR3 spells CASSSATGSGANVLTF. The CDR3 DNA follows: TGTGCCAGCAGTTCCGCGACAGGGAGTGGGGCCAACGTCCTGACTTTC. V usage is TRBV28 and J usage is TRBJ2-6; 7 bases are a match to TRBD1. The CDR3 spans 16 residues. With V trimmed by 4 bases and J by 3 bases, 6 bases remained unmatched. Germline V gene sequence: CDR1 MDHEN, CDR2 SYDVKM.

This clone was counted between two and nine times. V gene TRBV4-2 combines with J gene TRBJ2-7, with 9 bases aligning to TRBD2. Per germline, CDR1 LGHNA and CDR2 YNFKEQ. J gave up 2 bases and V 5 bases, and 13 bases lay outside the gene matches. There are 17 residues in the CDR3. In nucleotides, the CDR3 is TGTGCCAGCAGCACCCAAGCAGGGGGGACTAGCCCCTACGAGCAGTACTTC. Amino acid sequence: CASSTQAGGTSPYEQYF.

This clone was recorded once. The rearrangement links TRBV5-1 to TRBJ2-7; D perhaps matches TRBD1 (6 bases). This CDR3 is 15 amino acids long. V was trimmed by 0 bases and J by 5 bases, leaving 15 bases between them. The germline V gene encodes CDR1 SGHRS and CDR2 YFSETQ. The CDR3 coding sequence is TGCGCCAGCAGCTTGGCCTCAGGGGCTGGTCACGAGCAGTACTTC. Amino acids: CASSLASGAGHEQYF.

This sequence joins TRBV2 and TRBJ2-2, with 9 bases that match TRBD2. The germline V gene has CDR1 SNHLY and CDR2 FYNNEI. The CDR3 runs 15 residues. The junction had 7 bases not matched to a gene; V was cut back by 7 bases and J by 4 bases. The CDR3 DNA is TGTGCCAGCACAATAGCGGGAGCTCCCACCGGGGAGCTGTTTTTT. Amino acid sequence: CASTIAGAPTGELFF. The full variable domain, in which reference TRBV2 and TRBJ2-2 provide the parts outside the CDR3, is EPEVTQTPSHQVTQMGQEVILRCVPISNHLYFYWYRQILGQKVEFLVSFYNNEISEKSEIFDDQFSVERPDGSNFTLKIRSTKLEDSAMYFCASTIAGAPTGELFFGEGSRLTVL.

This clone was seen only a few times. The genes are TRBV7-9 and TRBJ2-6; maybe TRBD2 (6 bases). The ends were cut back, 5 bases at V and 4 bases at J, with 12 bases in the middle. The CDR3 contains 15 residues. Germline CDR1 is SEHNR and CDR2 is FQNEAQ (reference sequence). CDR3 in amino acids: CASSASGEGANVLTF. As DNA, the CDR3 is TGTGCCAGCAGCGCCTCGGGGGAAGGGGCCAACGTCCTGACTTTC.

This sequence joins TRBV4-1 and TRBJ1-1, with 7 bases lining up with TRBD1. The CDR3 has 14 amino acids. From germline, CDR1 is MGHRA and CDR2 YSYEKL. V lost 6 bases to trimming and J lost 2 bases; unmatched junction nucleotides: 6. The CDR3 reads CASRIVGGNTEAFF. CDR3 nucleotides: TGCGCCAGCAGGATCGTAGGGGGCAACACTGAAGCTTTCTTT.

J is TRBJ2-3 and V is TRBV4-2; 10 nucleotides line up with TRBD2. This CDR3 region has 16 residues. The germline V gene has CDR1 LGHNA and CDR2 YNFKEQ. V lost 0 bases, J lost 3 bases, and 3 bases stayed unmatched. The CDR3: CASSQDKAGGTDTQYF. CDR3 nucleotides: TGTGCCAGCAGCCAAGATAAAGCGGGAGGGACAGATACGCAGTATTTT.

CDR3: CASSEVGGNPGAFF. The CDR3 coding sequence is TGTGCCAGCAGTGAAGTTGGAGGGAACCCTGGAGCTTTCTTT. This chain links TRBV25-1 with TRBJ1-1, with D hard to call. The CDR3 length is 14 residues. V lost 2 bases, J lost 10 bases, and 17 bases lay in between. The germline gives CDR1 MGHDK, CDR2 SYGVNS.

To note about this clone: The junction departs from germline at one end; a sequencing error may be responsible. The chain employs TRBV7-2 and TRBJ2-5; TRBD1 matches 7 bases. Looked up from germline, CDR1 is SGHTA and CDR2 is FQGNSA. The length of the CDR3 is 15 residues. This CDR3 reads CASSLGGGQEETQYF. CDR3 sequence (DNA): TGTGCCAGCAGCTTAGGTGGAGGACAGGAAGAAACCCAGTACTTC.

The rearrangement links TRBV6-5 to TRBJ2-7; 9 bases line up with TRBD1. The ends lost 5 bases at V and 5 bases at J; junction bases unmatched: 7. CDR1 is MNHEY, CDR2 SVGAGI, per germline. The CDR3 covers 14 residues. CDR3 protein: CASSRLQGADEQYF. CDR3 bases: TGTGCCAGCAGTAGATTACAGGGGGCGGACGAGCAGTACTTC.

This chain uses TRBV28 with TRBJ1-1; no firm D call. Trimming removed 4 bases at V and 1 base at J, with 16 bases between. In germline, CDR1 is MDHEN, CDR2 SYDVKM. The CDR3 extends over 16 amino acids. The CDR3 DNA sequence: TGTGCCAGCAGTTCCTACAGTCCCCCCGGGAACACTGAAGCTTTCTTT. Protein product: CASSSYSPPGNTEAFF.

This chain links TRBV6-5 with TRBJ2-2; D perhaps matches TRBD2 (5 bases). Germline V CDR1 and CDR2: MNHEY, SVGAGI. The CDR3 has 13 amino acids. V dropped 2 bases and J dropped 6 bases, with 7 bases sitting between them. The CDR3 protein is CASSYEEAGELFF. In DNA form, the CDR3 reads TGTGCCAGCAGTTACGAGGAGGCCGGGGAGCTGTTTTTT.

The J gene is TRBJ2-7, the V gene TRBV28, with TRBD1 identical over 7 bases. The CDR3 sequence is 16 residues long. V shed 6 bases and J 0 bases; nucleotides not matched to a gene: 11. CDR1 is MDHEN, CDR2 SYDVKM, per germline. CDR3 in DNA: TGTGCCAGCAGCCCCGGGACAGCATCTTCCTCCTACGAGCAGTACTTC. This encodes CASSPGTASSSYEQYF.

The chain recombines TRBV19 with TRBJ1-1; 11 nucleotides match TRBD1. This CDR3 comprises 16 residues. The V gene's germline CDR1 is LNHDA and CDR2 SQIVND (reference sequence). Unmatched junction bases numbered 16, after V lost 6 bases and J lost 10 bases. CDR3 DNA: TGTGCCAGTAGACGACGGAACGGACAGGGGGCGACGGGAGCTTTCTTT. Translated, it gives CASRRRNGQGATGAFF.

The J gene is TRBJ1-3, the V gene TRBV18; 9 bases line up with TRBD1. The length of the CDR3 is 17 residues. V trimming: 4 bases; J trimming: 4 bases; junction bases outside the gene matches: 11. In germline, CDR1 is KGHSH, CDR2 LQKENI. The CDR3 nucleotides read TGTGCCAGCTCACTGGTGCCGGGACAGGGTTCAGGAAACACCATATATTTT. Amino acid sequence: CASSLVPGQGSGNTIYF.

V usage is TRBV5-1 and J usage is TRBJ1-1; no firm D call. CDR3 length: 15 amino acids. Per the germline V gene, CDR1 is SGHRS and CDR2 is YFSETQ. V dropped 1 base and J dropped 1 base, with 11 bases sitting between them. The CDR3, as DNA: TGCGCCAGCAGCTTGATTTCCGGTCCGAACACTGAAGCTTTCTTT. Translating gives CASSLISGPNTEAFF.

The chain uses TRBV7-2 and TRBJ1-2, with 7 bases identical to TRBD1. This CDR3 spans 17 amino acids. The V and J ends lost 3 bases and 5 bases, in that order; junction bases with no gene match: 15. Germline V gives CDR1 SGHTA, CDR2 FQGNSA. CDR3 in DNA: TGTGCCAGCAGCTTCCTTCCCCCTATAGAGGGGGCATATGGCTACACCTTC. This gives the protein CASSFLPPIEGAYGYTF.

This chain joins TRBV5-1 and TRBJ2-5, with a possible D match to TRBD2 (7 bases). Germline-derived CDR1 and CDR2 are SGHRS and YFSETQ. V shed 0 bases and J shed 5 bases, with 11 bases lying between them. The CDR3 totals 14 residues. The CDR3 bases are TGCGCCAGCAGCTTGGCCGGGGGGCGGGAGACCCAGTACTTC. Encoded protein: CASSLAGGRETQYF.

The chain employs TRBV3-1 (or the pseudogene TRBV3-2) and TRBJ1-3; D not resolved. Trimming removed 4 bases at V and 0 bases at J, with 7 bases between. This CDR3 contains 14 residues. The V gene's germline CDR1 is LGHDT and CDR2 YNNKEL (reference sequence). CDR3 amino acids: CASSPTSSGNTIYF. The CDR3, as DNA: TGTGCCAGCAGCCCGACAAGCTCTGGAAACACCATATATTTT.

This clone was counted a single time. J is TRBJ1-4 and V is TRBV18, with D hard to call. With 5 bases removed from V and 0 bases from J, the gap between germline ends came to 10 bases. CDR3 length equals 15 residues. CDR1 and CDR2 (germline): KGHSH, LQKENI. CDR3 coding DNA: TGTGCCAGCTCATTAACCACATCAACTAATGAAAAACTGTTTTTT. Amino acid sequence: CASSLTTSTNEKLFF.

The rearrangement joins TRBV5-6 to TRBJ2-7; D perhaps matches TRBD2 (6 bases). The germline V gene encodes CDR1 SGHDT and CDR2 YYEEEE. The CDR3 consists of 13 residues. Deletions cut 2 bases from V and 4 bases from J, with 10 bases between. CDR3 bases: TGTGCCAGCAGCTTCGGGGGTCAGTACGAGCAGTACTTC. Protein sequence: CASSFGGQYEQYF.

The chain carries TRBV9 and TRBJ1-2; TRBD1 matches at 7 bases. The junction had 7 bases not matched to a gene; V was cut back by 4 bases and J by 4 bases. The germline V gene encodes CDR1 SGDLS and CDR2 YYNGEE. This CDR3 region has 14 residues. The CDR3 DNA sequence: TGTGCCAGCAGCCCGACGACAGGGAGCTATGGCTACACCTTC. Residues: CASSPTTGSYGYTF.

This chain links TRBV7-2 with TRBJ1-2; 9 positions match TRBD1. V lost 3 bases, J lost 8 bases, and 4 bases stayed unmatched. The germline V gene encodes CDR1 SGHTA and CDR2 FQGNSA. The CDR3 spans 13 residues. The CDR3 protein is CASSFRTGEGYTF. Written as DNA, the CDR3 is TGTGCCAGCAGCTTCCGGACAGGGGAGGGCTACACCTTC.

The chain has TRBV18 and TRBJ2-1; D remains unclear. The CDR3 is made up of 14 amino acids. V shed 1 base and J shed 0 bases, with 4 bases lying between them. Germline CDR1 KGHSH, CDR2 LQKENI. CDR3 DNA sequence: TGTGCCAGCTCACCACAGAGCTCCTACAATGAGCAGTTCTTC. Translation gives CASSPQSSYNEQFF.

The chain carries TRBV10-3 and TRBJ1-1; D is ambiguous. The CDR3 covers 14 residues. V was pared by 2 bases and J by 7 bases, with 14 bases between. The germline CDR1 and CDR2 sequences are ENHRY and SYGVKD. CDR3 region: CAISETKGRGEAFF. The CDR3 nucleotides are TGTGCCATCAGTGAGACTAAAGGGCGGGGTGAAGCTTTCTTT.

V and J are TRBV11-2 and TRBJ2-5; possibly TRBD2 for D (6 bases). The CDR3 length is 17 residues. Per germline, CDR1 SGHAT and CDR2 FQNNGV. The V end lost 3 bases, the J end lost 2 bases, and 19 bases lay between the germline ends. In DNA, the CDR3 is TGTGCCAGCAGCTTTTTTTACATCGGCGGGAAGCAAGAGACCCAGTACTTC. It yields the protein CASSFFYIGGKQETQYF.

This clone was seen just once. This chain links TRBV5-1 with TRBJ2-4; TRBD1 might be the D (6 bases). The CDR3 sequence is 14 residues long. Germline V CDR1 and CDR2: SGHRS, YFSETQ. V lost 1 base, J lost 4 bases, and 9 bases lay in between. CDR3 sequence: CASSLTGTKNIQYF. DNA for the CDR3: TGCGCCAGCAGCTTGACAGGGACGAAAAACATTCAGTACTTC. Looking up the rest from reference TRBV5-1 and TRBJ2-4 gives the full variable domain: KAGVTQTPRYLIKTRGQQVTLSCSPISGHRSVSWYQQTPGQGLQFLFEYFSETQRNKGNFPGRFSGRQFSNSRSEMNVSTLELGDSALYLCASSLTGTKNIQYFGAGTRLSVL.

V gene TRBV2 combines with J gene TRBJ2-7; D is possibly TRBD1 (6 bases). The CDR3 contains 12 residues. Germline assignment: CDR1 SNHLY and CDR2 FYNNEI. V dropped 7 bases and J dropped 3 bases, with 10 bases sitting between them. The CDR3 DNA reads TGTGCCAGCACCACACAGGGCTACGAGCAGTACTTC. Protein: CASTTQGYEQYF.